The 27 T cell receptor beta chains below all came from one sample that was sequenced in a study of cytomegalovirus exposure and HLA in healthy donors. Assay used: immunoSEQ multiplex PCR; TCRdb lists only in-frame clones, some missing. The table has approximately 41,000 clones, 85% to 95% seen once. Sequencing was done on a sample of PBMCs. These receptors originate from a man younger than 35 in good health and CMV-seronegative.

CDR3: CASSYPGGYGYTF. The CDR3 DNA reads TGTGCCAGCAGTTACCCGGGAGGCTATGGCTACACCTTC. The chain uses TRBV6-6 and TRBJ1-2; D gene unclear. This CDR3 is 13 amino acids long. V shed 2 bases and J shed 4 bases, with 8 bases lying between them. The germline V gene encodes CDR1 MNHNY and CDR2 SVGAGI (reference sequence).

The chain employs TRBV7-6 and TRBJ1-5; tentative D call: TRBD1 (5 bases). CDR1 and CDR2 from the germline V gene are SGHVS and FNYEAQ. Trimming stripped 0 bases from V and 1 base from J, with 7 bases between. The CDR3 is made up of 15 amino acids. Here the CDR3 DNA reads TGTGCCAGCAGCTTAGCAGGGGCCAGCAATCAGCCCCAGCATTTT. This translates into CASSLAGASNQPQHF.

V and J are TRBV5-5 and TRBJ1-4; D unresolved. With 0 bases removed from V and 7 bases from J, the gap between germline ends came to 10 bases. The CDR3 is 14 residues long. In germline, CDR1 is SGHKS, CDR2 YYEKEE (reference sequence). CDR3 coding DNA: TGTGCCAGCAGCTTGGTTATAATCAGTGAAAAACTGTTTTTT. The encoded protein is CASSLVIISEKLFF.

The CDR3 spells CASSGAGGRDNQPQHF. The CDR3 DNA follows: TGTGCCAGCAGTGGTGCAGGGGGTAGGGACAATCAGCCCCAGCATTTT. The rearrangement uses TRBV6-1 and TRBJ1-5; 7 bases map to TRBD1. Losses at the gene ends were 4 bases for V and 3 bases for J; bases not matched to a gene: 9. Germline V gene sequence: CDR1 MNHNS, CDR2 SASEGT. The CDR3 consists of 16 residues.

The chain has TRBV6-5 and TRBJ1-1, with D possibly being TRBD1 (6 bases). Per germline, CDR1 MNHEY and CDR2 SVGAGI. The CDR3 contains 15 residues. The V gene lost 0 bases and the J gene lost 1 base, with 9 bases spanning the gap. The CDR3 DNA is TGTGCCAGCAGTTACTCGGGGGCAGAGAACACTGAAGCTTTCTTT. It specifies CASSYSGAENTEAFF.

The rearrangement joins TRBV5-1 to TRBJ2-5; weak D call: TRBD2 (6 bases). V was trimmed by 2 bases and J by 2 bases, leaving 19 bases between them. The V gene's germline CDR1 is SGHRS and CDR2 YFSETQ. CDR3 length: 17 residues. The CDR3 DNA follows: TGCGCCAGCAGCTTCAACGTGGGGGGACTGGAGCAAGAGACCCAGTACTTC. Residues: CASSFNVGGLEQETQYF.

The chain has TRBV2 and TRBJ2-5, with a weak D call TRBD2 (7 bases). Per germline, CDR1 SNHLY and CDR2 FYNNEI. The ends were cut back, 7 bases at V and 4 bases at J, with 19 bases in the middle. The CDR3 sequence is 15 residues long. In nucleotides, the CDR3 is TGTGCCAGCACGAACAGGGAGGGTCTCTCAGAGACCCAGTACTTC. Translating gives CASTNREGLSETQYF.

This clone has just one count. The rearrangement joins TRBV2 to TRBJ1-3, with D tentatively TRBD1 (5 bases). This CDR3 is 16 amino acids long. Germline loops: CDR1 SNHLY, CDR2 FYNNEI. Trimming left V 0 bases short and J 2 bases short, with 11 bases between. In DNA form, the CDR3 reads TGTGCCAGCAGTGAAGCTAGGTCAGGGCCTGGAAACACCATATATTTT. Its protein product is CASSEARSGPGNTIYF.

The chain recombines TRBV30 with TRBJ1-2, with a weak D call TRBD1 (5 bases). The germline CDR1 and CDR2 sequences are GTSNPN and SVGIG (reference sequence). V was pared by 5 bases and J by 3 bases, with 10 bases between. This CDR3 is built from 12 residues. CDR3 DNA: TGTGCCTGGGGCGACAGTCACTATGGCTACACCTTC. It yields the protein CAWGDSHYGYTF.

This clone is a singleton in its sample. This sequence joins TRBV10-3 and TRBJ2-7, with 9 bases matching TRBD1. V was pared by 3 bases and J by 3 bases, with 9 bases of the junction left unmatched. Germline CDR1 ENHRY, CDR2 SYGVKD. CDR3 length equals 16 residues. The CDR3 coding sequence is TGTGCCATCAGTGACCTAGACAGGGGGGCGATCTACGAGCAGTACTTC. As protein: CAISDLDRGAIYEQYF.

This chain links TRBV18 with TRBJ2-1; TRBD1 is a possible D gene (6 bases). The V gene lost 3 bases and the J gene lost 0 bases, with 15 bases spanning the gap. This CDR3 has 17 residues. The germline V gene encodes CDR1 KGHSH and CDR2 LQKENI. The CDR3 loop is CASSPSGQLNSYNEQFF. In DNA, the CDR3 is TGTGCCAGCTCACCTTCTGGACAGCTCAACTCCTACAATGAGCAGTTCTTC.

The chain has TRBV7-6 and TRBJ2-7; 7 positions agree with TRBD2. Trimming cost V 1 base and J 2 bases; bases outside gene matches: 8. CDR3 size: 16 residues. Germline values: CDR1 SGHVS, CDR2 FNYEAQ. The CDR3 protein is CASSLENPRGAYEQYF. CDR3 sequence (DNA): TGTGCCAGCAGCTTAGAGAACCCTCGGGGGGCCTACGAGCAGTACTTC. The full variable domain, rest sourced from reference TRBV7-6 and TRBJ2-7, is GAGVSQSPRYKVTKRGQDVALRCDPISGHVSLYWYRQALGQGPEFLTYFNYEAQQDKSGLPNDRFSAERPEGSISTLTIQRTEQRDSAMYRCASSLENPRGAYEQYFGPGTRLTVT.

DNA for the CDR3: TGTGCCAGCAGCGGGCCTAGCGGGAGGAGCTCCTACGAGCAGTACTTC. Translation: CASSGPSGRSSYEQYF. The rearrangement uses TRBV21-1 and TRBJ2-7; the table assigns TRBD2, which was not confirmed against the DNA. TRBV21-1 is a pseudogene segment. CDR3 size: 16 residues.

The rearrangement links TRBV7-3 to TRBJ1-1; 9 bases are a match to TRBD1. Losses at the gene ends were 5 bases for V and 2 bases for J; bases not matched to a gene: 3. The CDR3 covers 14 residues. Germline assignment: CDR1 SGHTA and CDR2 FQGTGA. In nucleotides, the CDR3 is TGTGCCAGCAGCCTGACAGGGGGAAACACTGAAGCTTTCTTT. Translation gives CASSLTGGNTEAFF.

DNA for the CDR3: TGTGCCAGTAGTATAGTGAGGGGGCGACAGCCCCAGCATTTT. Encoded protein: CASSIVRGRQPQHF. The chain combines TRBV19 with TRBJ1-5, with 7 positions matching TRBD1. Germline V CDR1 and CDR2: LNHDA, SQIVND (reference sequence). There are 14 residues in the CDR3. V lost 1 base to trimming and J lost 7 bases; unmatched junction nucleotides: 4.

V gene TRBV5-1 combines with J gene TRBJ2-5; D remains ambiguous. Trimming left V 7 bases short and J 4 bases short, with 17 bases between. The length of the CDR3 is 14 residues. Per the germline V gene, CDR1 is SGHRS and CDR2 is YFSETQ. The CDR3 DNA reads as TGCGCCAGCCGCCCCCAAGCGTCGGGAGAGACCCAGTACTTC. It specifies CASRPQASGETQYF.

The chain combines TRBV5-1 with TRBJ2-1; 11 bases match TRBD1. The germline V gene has CDR1 SGHRS and CDR2 YFSETQ. V shed 4 bases, J shed 5 bases, and the junction held 8 bases outside the gene matches. The CDR3 has 16 amino acids. In DNA form, the CDR3 reads TGCGCCAGCAGCGGCGGGACAGGGGGGTTGAACAATGAGCAGTTCTTC. It yields the protein CASSGGTGGLNNEQFF.

This clone was detected only once. This chain uses TRBV6-1 with TRBJ2-7, with 7 bases that match TRBD1. V shed 5 bases and J 3 bases; nucleotides not matched to a gene: 10. Germline CDR1 is MNHNS and CDR2 is SASEGT. This CDR3 is 15 amino acids long. The CDR3 spells CASSLRQGTNYEQYF. CDR3 sequence (DNA): TGTGCCAGCAGTCTCAGACAGGGAACAAACTACGAGCAGTACTTC.

This chain connects TRBV28 to TRBJ1-2, with D possibly matching TRBD1 (5 bases). Trimming stripped 5 bases from V and 4 bases from J, with 8 bases between. The CDR3 is 12 residues long. The germline V gene encodes CDR1 MDHEN and CDR2 SYDVKM. The CDR3 region has the DNA TGTGCCAGCAGTCGGACATCCTATGGCTACACCTTC. Translating gives CASSRTSYGYTF.

The count of this clone is one. This chain joins TRBV2 and TRBJ1-1, with TRBD1 as a possible D gene (5 bases). The germline gives CDR1 SNHLY, CDR2 FYNNEI. CDR3 length: 16 amino acids. V lost 2 bases and J 1 base, leaving 14 bases between the germline ends. The CDR3 bases are TGTGCCAGCAGTGAAAGTATCCGACAGACGAACACTGAAGCTTTCTTT. It encodes CASSESIRQTNTEAFF.

CDR3 sequence reads: CASATTGQPNQPQHF. In DNA form, the CDR3 reads TGTGCCAGCGCCACCACCGGACAACCCAATCAGCCCCAGCATTTT. The V call is TRBV28, the J call TRBJ1-5; D perhaps matches TRBD1 (5 bases). V was cut by 8 bases and J by 3 bases, with 17 bases left in between. The CDR3 covers 15 residues. Germline loops: CDR1 MDHEN, CDR2 SYDVKM.

The chain couples TRBV29-1 to TRBJ1-4; D remains ambiguous. Germline-derived CDR1 and CDR2 are SQVTM and ANQGSEA. The CDR3 spans 14 residues. Trimming cost V 6 bases and J 6 bases, with 17 bases left between them. The CDR3 reads CSVADWPLDEKLFF. Written as DNA, the CDR3 is TGCAGCGTCGCAGACTGGCCCCTGGATGAAAAACTGTTTTTT.

The chain carries TRBV5-6 and TRBJ2-2; 8 bases fit TRBD1. V lost 0 bases to trimming and J lost 5 bases; unmatched junction nucleotides: 0. The CDR3 consists of 14 residues. CDR1 and CDR2 from the germline V gene are SGHDT and YYEEEE. CDR3 nucleotides: TGTGCCAGCAGCTTGGGACAGGGGACCGGGGAGCTGTTTTTT. Encoded protein: CASSLGQGTGELFF.

CDR3 region: CASSSPAGPAGNTIYF. CDR3 in DNA: TGTGCCAGCAGCTCCCCCGCGGGGCCAGCTGGAAACACCATATATTTT. V usage is TRBV7-9 and J usage is TRBJ1-3, with a tentative D call TRBD1 (5 bases). V was clipped by 4 bases and J by 2 bases, with 15 bases between them. The CDR3 has 16 amino acids. Germline CDR1 reads SEHNR; CDR2 reads FQNEAQ (reference sequence).

The chain recombines TRBV19 with TRBJ1-2; maybe TRBD1 (6 bases). The CDR3 covers 15 residues. Trimming removed 3 bases from V and 4 bases from J, with 15 bases in between. From germline, CDR1 is LNHDA and CDR2 SQIVND (reference sequence). This CDR3 is CASSIAQGPGYGYTF. DNA for the CDR3: TGTGCCAGTAGTATTGCGCAGGGGCCCGGCTATGGCTACACCTTC.

This chain joins TRBV28 and TRBJ2-5; TRBD2 agrees at 9 bases. CDR1 is MDHEN and CDR2 is SYDVKM in the germline V gene. This CDR3 is 15 amino acids long. With 8 bases clipped from V and 4 bases from J, the junction kept 11 bases outside the gene matches. The CDR3 DNA reads as TGTGCCAGCGGAGGGGTTAGCGGGAGCGGAGAGACCCAGTACTTC. Residues: CASGGVSGSGETQYF.

V usage is TRBV11-3 and J usage is TRBJ1-6, with D perhaps TRBD1 (6 bases). This CDR3 has 15 amino acids. The germline CDR1 and CDR2 sequences are SGHNT and YENEEA. Trimming removed 0 bases from V and 9 bases from J, with 12 bases in between. The CDR3 DNA reads TGTGCCAGCAGCTTAGATTCGGCCAGGGGTTCACCCCTCCACTTT. The encoded protein is CASSLDSARGSPLHF.